This entry lists 5 T cell receptor beta chains sequenced from one sample in a study of metastatic and nonmetastatic thyroid tumors. Before thyroid surgery, none of the patients had received any treatment. TCRdb reprocessed the PCR reads via MiXCR. The data hold under 95,000 clones, with 8% to 9.5% observed a single time. Material: blood. The receptors were sampled from a female donor with papillary thyroid cancer or a benign thyroid nodule (not recorded which). Some clones in this sample may be carry-over from other donors' samples.

This clone was seen at least ten times. The chain carries TRBV4-1 and TRBJ2-1; 7 positions agree with TRBD2. The CDR3 spans 14 residues. Germline values: CDR1 MGHRA, CDR2 YSYEKL. Trimming cost V 5 bases and J 4 bases; bases outside gene matches: 5. The CDR3 DNA sequence: TGCGCCAGCAGCAAGCGGGGTAATTACAATGAGCAGTTCTTC. This gives the protein CASSKRGNYNEQFF.

The chain couples TRBV24-1 to TRBJ2-3; 9 bases line up with TRBD2. The CDR3 is 17 residues long. CDR1 is KGHDR and CDR2 is SFDVKD in the germline V gene. J lost 6 bases, V lost 3 bases, and 12 bases had no gene match. CDR3 DNA sequence: TGTGCCACCAGTGATCCTCTACTAGCGGGTAGGGGGGATACGCAGTATTTT. Protein: CATSDPLLAGRGDTQYF.

This clone was counted only a few times. The rearrangement links TRBV6-1 to TRBJ2-3, with D possibly matching TRBD2 (5 bases). Germline CDR1 is MNHNS and CDR2 is SASEGT. The CDR3 is 14 residues long. V was clipped by 5 bases and J by 1 base, with 10 bases between them. The DNA for the CDR3 is TGTGCCAGCAGTCAACTAGTGGGCACAGATACGCAGTATTTT. Amino acids: CASSQLVGTDTQYF.

This clone was observed at least ten times. DNA for the CDR3: TGTGCCAGCAGTCCCGGGGGTAGCACCTACGAGCAGTACTTC. Protein: CASSPGGSTYEQYF. The chain joins TRBV12-3 or TRBV12-4 to TRBJ2-7; D possibly corresponds to TRBD2 (6 bases). V was cut by 5 bases and J by 2 bases, with 13 bases left in between. CDR3 length: 14 residues.

This clone appeared a few times. The chain uses TRBV27 and TRBJ1-6; 7 positions match TRBD1. The junction had 12 bases not matched to a gene; V was cut back by 3 bases and J by 10 bases. The germline V gene has CDR1 MNHEY and CDR2 SMNVEV (reference sequence). The CDR3 is 16 amino acids. The CDR3 reads CASSFSQGGGLSPLHF. For the CDR3, the DNA is TGTGCCAGCAGTTTCAGCCAGGGGGGGGGCCTGTCACCCCTCCACTTT.